This T cell receptor beta chain was obtained from a study of T cell responses to AZD1222 COVID-19 vaccine. Regarding this clone: Antigen unknown.

The data were produced by immunoSEQ multiplex PCR, yet TCRdb's version contains in-frame clones alone and is incomplete. The sample shows around 130,000 clones, 90% to 95% of them seen only once. Overall study findings and caveats: Spike-specific TCR depth and breadth grew after two AZD1222 doses.

Germline CDR1 and CDR2: SGHRS and YFSETQ. The CDR3 extends over 16 amino acids. J gave up 4 bases and V 3 bases, and 8 bases lay outside the gene matches. V is TRBV5-1 and J is TRBJ2-7; 12 nucleotides match TRBD2. Material: peripheral blood, obtained on day 0 of AZD1222 vaccination. The receptor was derived from an adult in good health. Here the CDR3 DNA reads TGCGCCAGCAGCTCACGGACTAGCGGGAATGGATACGAGCAGTACTTC. It specifies CASSSRTSGNGYEQYF. Full variable domain (remainder filled in from reference TRBV5-1 and TRBJ2-7): KAGVTQTPRYLIKTRGQQVTLSCSPISGHRSVSWYQQTPGQGLQFLFEYFSETQRNKGNFPGRFSGRQFSNSRSEMNVSTLELGDSALYLCASSSRTSGNGYEQYFGPGTRLTVT.